A single sample gave rise to the 8 T cell receptor beta chains below, sequenced in a study of T cell responses to AZD1222 COVID-19 vaccine. The repertoire was sequenced with immunoSEQ multiplex PCR; TCRdb's copy has only in-frame clones and lacks some. The table records roughly 98,000 clones, approximately 84% of them present only once. Sequenced here: peripheral blood, sampled 28 days after the second AZD1222 dose. These receptors originate from an adult who received the AZD1222 COVID-19 vaccine.

The CDR3 protein is CASSIPGKLPHEQYF. The CDR3 nucleotides read TGTGCCAGTAGTATACCGGGGAAACTTCCCCACGAGCAGTACTTC. The V call is TRBV19, the J call TRBJ2-7; the D gene is possibly TRBD2 (5 bases). Deletions cut 2 bases from V and 5 bases from J, with 16 bases between. The CDR3 totals 15 residues. CDR1 LNHDA and CDR2 SQIVND come from the germline V gene (reference sequence).

The table lists this clone with a count of one. The chain couples TRBV9 to TRBJ2-3; D may be TRBD1 or TRBD2 (5 bases each). Germline lookup yields CDR1 SGDLS and CDR2 YYNGEE. This CDR3 has 15 residues. The V gene lost 5 bases and the J gene lost 2 bases, with 15 bases spanning the gap. This chain's CDR3 is CASSQGAGYTDTQYF. DNA for the CDR3: TGTGCCAGCAGTCAGGGAGCTGGCTACACAGATACGCAGTATTTT.

The rearrangement uses TRBV5-1 and TRBJ2-7; no reliable D call. V shed 3 bases and J shed 0 bases, with 13 bases lying between them. The CDR3 covers 15 residues. CDR1 and CDR2 (germline): SGHRS, YFSETQ. The DNA of the CDR3 is TGCGCCAGCAGCTCTCAACCCGGAACCTCCTACGAGCAGTACTTC. Protein: CASSSQPGTSYEQYF. The entire variable domain, with the rest obtained from reference TRBV5-1 and TRBJ2-7, is as follows: KAGVTQTPRYLIKTRGQQVTLSCSPISGHRSVSWYQQTPGQGLQFLFEYFSETQRNKGNFPGRFSGRQFSNSRSEMNVSTLELGDSALYLCASSSQPGTSYEQYFGPGTRLTVT.

The chain combines TRBV28 with TRBJ2-7, with 7 positions matching TRBD2. The CDR3 is 13 residues long. CDR1 and CDR2 from the germline V gene are MDHEN and SYDVKM. V dropped 7 bases and J dropped 4; count of bases not matched to a gene: 7. In nucleotides, the CDR3 is TGTGCCAGCACCTTGGGGGGGAGGTACGAGCAGTACTTC. Protein product: CASTLGGRYEQYF.

The rearrangement links TRBV21-1 to TRBJ1-6. TRBV21-1 constitutes a pseudogene. This CDR3 contains 15 residues. CDR3 DNA sequence: TGTGCCAGCAGCGGCCGCCGACGGACGAGTTCACCCCTCCACTTT. It encodes CASSGRRRTSSPLHF.

V usage is TRBV4-3 and J usage is TRBJ2-7; perhaps TRBD1 as D (5 bases). Germline lookup yields CDR1 LGHNA and CDR2 YSLEER. The CDR3 is made up of 15 amino acids. Trimming took 4 bases from V and 1 from J, leaving 14 bases between them. The CDR3 here is CASSLGVGDSYEQYF. CDR3 sequence (DNA): TGCGCCAGCAGCCTTGGGGTAGGGGATTCCTACGAGCAGTACTTC.

On this clone: Distinct nucleotide sequences in the sample also encode this CDR3. The V gene is TRBV18, the J gene TRBJ1-1, with D hard to call. V was pared by 3 bases and J by 5 bases, with 7 bases between. There are 12 residues in the CDR3. Germline V CDR1 and CDR2: KGHSH, LQKENI. The CDR3 nucleotides are TGTGCCAGCTCACCGTCCGGAACTGAAGCTTTCTTT. Protein: CASSPSGTEAFF.

V and J are TRBV6-5 and TRBJ1-1; D perhaps matches TRBD1 (5 bases). Trimming shortened V by 8 bases and J by 4 bases, and 20 bases separated the two germline ends. This CDR3 contains 15 residues. Germline CDR1 is MNHEY and CDR2 is SVGAGI. The CDR3 region has the DNA TGTGCCAGCGGAACGGCCCAGGGCGTTGGCACTGAAGCTTTCTTT. Amino acids: CASGTAQGVGTEAFF.